Sequencing of this TCR beta chain was carried out in a study of identical twins. Study conclusions and caveats: Monozygotic twin pairs showed more out-of-frame TCR alpha sharing than models estimated.

In the case of this clonotype: Its antigen is undetermined.

V lost 0 bases and J lost 7; bases outside the gene matches: 4. The V gene's germline CDR1 is LGHNA and CDR2 YNFKEQ. This CDR3 is built from 14 residues. A universal primer site was created by template switching, with the cDNA bearing unique molecular identifiers. Via MiXCR, TCRdb re-called the 5' RACE reads, giving one row per CDR3 protein. Seen here are 1,800,000 or so distinct CDR3 sequences, around 33% observed once, and the top ten hold around 0.25%. This receptor was identified in a newborn girl in good health. The chain uses TRBV4-2 and TRBJ1-1; 8 bases match TRBD1. The source material was cord blood. CDR3 in amino acids: CASSQESTGGEAFF. CDR3 nucleotides: TGTGCCAGCAGCCAAGAGTCCACAGGGGGTGAAGCTTTCTTT.